These 19 T cell receptor beta chains originate from one sample sequenced in a study of blood T cell repertoires in COVID-19. Using immunoSEQ multiplex PCR, the repertoire was profiled, and TCRdb retains in-frame clones only, with some absent. The table shows approximately 160,000 clones, with approximately 84% occurring only once. Source material: peripheral blood. The source of these receptors is a middle-aged man who had recovered from COVID-19.

The V gene is TRBV4-3, the J gene TRBJ2-1; the match to TRBD2 covers 7 bases. V lost 3 bases, J lost 4 bases, and 6 bases stayed unmatched. There are 15 residues in the CDR3. The germline CDR1 and CDR2 sequences are LGHNA and YSLEER. CDR3: CASSQGSGGYNEQFF. CDR3 bases: TGCGCCAGCAGCCAGGGGTCGGGGGGTTACAATGAGCAGTTCTTC.

The CDR3 nucleotides are TGTGCCAGCAGTTTGGGGACAGCACGGAACACTGAAGCTTTCTTT. This codes for CASSLGTARNTEAFF. The rearrangement links TRBV6-5 to TRBJ1-1; 7 bases are shared with TRBD1. Trimming removed 4 bases from V and 1 base from J; junction bases left unmatched: 6. Germline CDR1 is MNHEY and CDR2 is SVGAGI. The CDR3 is made up of 15 amino acids.

This clone was seen a few times. The chain links TRBV6-2 or TRBV6-3 to TRBJ2-3, with D possibly being TRBD2 (5 bases). CDR3 length: 18 amino acids. CDR1 and CDR2 from the germline V gene are MNHEY and SVGEGT. The V end was cut by 4 bases, the J end by 0 bases, with 20 bases between. DNA for the CDR3: TGTGCCAGCAGTTCCTTCCCCGGGGTCACGAGTAGCACAGATACGCAGTATTTT. Translated, it gives CASSSFPGVTSSTDTQYF.

The chain joins TRBV27 to TRBJ2-7; 13 bases align to TRBD2. In germline, CDR1 is MNHEY, CDR2 SMNVEV (reference sequence). The CDR3 spans 13 residues. Trimming at V came to 4 bases and at J to 7 bases, leaving 1 base not matched to a gene. The CDR3 DNA reads as TGTGCCAGCAGTTGGGGACTAGCGGGGGAGCAGTACTTC. This codes for CASSWGLAGEQYF.

The chain is built from TRBV28 and TRBJ2-7; the D gene is possibly TRBD1 (5 bases). Germline V gene lookup returns CDR1 MDHEN and CDR2 SYDVKM. The CDR3 runs 13 residues. The V end lost 5 bases, the J end lost 2 bases, and 10 bases lay between the germline ends. The CDR3, as DNA: TGTGCCAGCAGTCCAGGGTCCACCTACGAGCAGTACTTC. As protein: CASSPGSTYEQYF.

This clone turned up a few times. V usage is TRBV15 and J usage is TRBJ1-3; TRBD1 matches 8 bases. The germline CDR1 and CDR2 sequences are LNHNV and YYDKDF (reference sequence). The CDR3 covers 15 residues. J lost 4 bases, V lost 6 bases, and 8 bases had no gene match. Written as DNA, the CDR3 is TGTGCCACCAGAGCCAGGGGGCTAGGCGGAAACACCATATATTTT. Amino acids: CATRARGLGGNTIYF.

This clone was seen a handful of times. CDR3 DNA: TGTGCCAGCAGTTCTACCGATGGAGGGCGGTACGAGCAGTACTTC. It yields the protein CASSSTDGGRYEQYF. J is TRBJ2-7 and V is TRBV28, with a possible D match to TRBD2 (6 bases). The CDR3 spans 15 residues. Germline V gene lookup returns CDR1 MDHEN and CDR2 SYDVKM. With 4 bases removed from V and 4 bases from J, the gap between germline ends came to 17 bases.

The J gene is TRBJ1-4, the V gene TRBV28, with 9 bases that match TRBD1. Germline values: CDR1 MDHEN, CDR2 SYDVKM. This CDR3 has 14 amino acids. V shed 5 bases and J 8 bases; nucleotides not matched to a gene: 6. CDR3 sequence reads: CASSNRDREEKLFF. CDR3 DNA: TGTGCCAGCAGTAACCGGGACAGGGAAGAAAAACTGTTTTTT.

The genes are TRBV5-8 and TRBJ2-1; 10 positions agree with TRBD2. Germline V gives CDR1 SGHTS, CDR2 YDEGEE. Trimming cost V 3 bases and J 2 bases; bases outside gene matches: 5. CDR3 length: 16 amino acids. The CDR3 spells CASSSSSGGPYNEQFF. The CDR3 region has the DNA TGTGCCAGCAGCTCCTCTAGCGGGGGCCCCTACAATGAGCAGTTCTTC. Variable domain in full (rest from reference TRBV5-8 and TRBJ2-1): EAGVTQSPTHLIKTRGQQATLRCSPISGHTSVYWYQQALGLGLQFLLWYDEGEERNRGNFPPRFSGRQFPNYSSELNVNALELEDSALYLCASSSSSGGPYNEQFFGPGTRLTVL.

This chain uses TRBV30 with TRBJ2-3; 10 nucleotides line up with TRBD1. Germline V lookup: CDR1 GTSNPN, CDR2 SVGIG (reference sequence). The CDR3 loop spans 14 amino acids. V was pared by 1 base and J by 6 bases, with 4 bases of the junction left unmatched. CDR3 in DNA: TGTGCCTGGAGTGGGGGACAGGGGTGGGATACGCAGTATTTT. It is translated as CAWSGGQGWDTQYF.

The chain links TRBV4-2 to TRBJ2-1; TRBD1 is a possible D gene (5 bases). V was pared by 1 base and J by 6 bases, with 16 bases between. CDR1 and CDR2 from the germline V gene are LGHNA and YNFKEQ. CDR3 length equals 16 residues. DNA for the CDR3: TGTGCCAGCAGCCAAGCCTTTCGGACCGACAGCAATGAGCAGTTCTTC. Translation gives CASSQAFRTDSNEQFF.

This clone was recorded at least ten times. This chain connects TRBV9 to TRBJ1-1, with 9 bases matching TRBD1. Germline V lookup: CDR1 SGDLS, CDR2 YYNGEE. This CDR3 has 16 amino acids. The J segment lost 4 bases and the V segment lost 2 bases, leaving 9 bases of the junction unmatched. The CDR3 DNA follows: TGTGCCAGCAGCGTGGGCCCCGGGACAGGGACCACTGAAGCTTTCTTT. Encoded protein: CASSVGPGTGTTEAFF. Full variable domain (outside the CDR3, taken from reference TRBV9 and TRBJ1-1): DSGVTQTPKHLITATGQRVTLRCSPRSGDLSVYWYQQSLDQGLQFLIQYYNGEERAKGNILERFSAQQFPDLHSELNLSSLELGDSALYFCASSVGPGTGTTEAFFGQGTRLTVV.

The chain carries TRBV2 and TRBJ1-5; a weak D match, TRBD1 (5 bases). CDR1 SNHLY and CDR2 FYNNEI come from the germline V gene. CDR3 length: 14 amino acids. CDR3 sequence reads: CAPGEAQDRQPQHF. The DNA for the CDR3 is TGTGCGCCGGGGGAGGCTCAGGATCGGCAGCCCCAGCATTTT.

For this clone: Mismatch with germline at one junction end may stem from a read error. The chain joins TRBV7-7 to TRBJ2-5; 9 bases map to TRBD2. The length of the CDR3 is 15 residues. Per germline, CDR1 SSHAT and CDR2 FNYEAQ (reference sequence). The CDR3 loop reads CASSQLAGEKETQYF. The CDR3 DNA follows: TGTGCTAGCAGTCAATTAGCGGGGGAGAAAGAGACCCAGTACTTC.

The chain combines TRBV6-4 with TRBJ2-6, with 7 positions matching TRBD1. Germline CDR1 MRHNA, CDR2 SNTAGT. V was pared by 2 bases and J by 0 bases, with 1 base of the junction left unmatched. The CDR3 is made up of 16 amino acids. The CDR3 region has the DNA TGTGCCAGCAGTGACGCAGGGGGCTCTGGGGCCAACGTCCTGACTTTC. Protein product: CASSDAGGSGANVLTF.

The gene calls are TRBV29-1 and TRBJ1-2; D possibly corresponds to TRBD1 (5 bases). Per germline, CDR1 SQVTM and CDR2 ANQGSEA. The CDR3 spans 12 residues. Trimming stripped 5 bases from V and 9 bases from J, with 16 bases between. Here the CDR3 DNA reads TGCAGCGTTCTTCTAGGGGAGGGAAGCTACACCTTC. Amino acid sequence: CSVLLGEGSYTF. Looking up the rest from reference TRBV29-1 and TRBJ1-2 gives the full variable domain: SAVISQKPSRDICQRGTSLTIQCQVDSQVTMMFWYRQQPGQSLTLIATANQGSEATYESGFVIDKFPISRPNLTFSTLTVSNMSPEDSSIYLCSVLLGEGSYTFGSGTRLTVV.

This clone was recorded once. The chain joins TRBV7-3 to TRBJ2-1, with D possibly matching TRBD2 (5 bases). V lost 8 bases and J lost 5, with 13 bases in between. Germline CDR1 SGHTA, CDR2 FQGTGA. The CDR3 is 13 residues long. The CDR3 spells CASGLGSDNEQFF. The CDR3 DNA reads TGTGCCAGCGGACTGGGCAGTGACAATGAGCAGTTCTTC.

This clone appeared once. This rearrangement joins TRBV28 to TRBJ2-3, with 7 nucleotides matching TRBD1. Germline values: CDR1 MDHEN, CDR2 SYDVKM. The CDR3 has 13 amino acids. Losses at the gene ends were 5 bases for V and 1 base for J; bases not matched to a gene: 0. The CDR3 is CASSGQGTDTQYF. In nucleotides, the CDR3 is TGTGCCAGCAGTGGACAGGGCACAGATACGCAGTATTTT. The variable domain in full, with the rest retrieved from reference TRBV28 and TRBJ2-3, is DVKVTQSSRYLVKRTGEKVFLECVQDMDHENMFWYRQDPGLGLRLIYFSYDVKMKEKGDIPEGYSVSREKKERFSLILESASTNQTSMYLCASSGQGTDTQYFGPGTRLTVL.

The V call is TRBV7-2, the J call TRBJ1-2; no reliable D call. Germline lookup yields CDR1 SGHTA and CDR2 FQGNSA. With 7 bases removed from V and 8 bases from J, the gap between germline ends came to 17 bases. This CDR3 is built from 13 residues. CDR3 sequence reads: CASKGGGDGGYTF. The CDR3 nucleotides are TGTGCCAGCAAAGGAGGCGGAGATGGGGGCTACACCTTC.